Presented here are 23 T cell receptor beta chains from one specimen sequenced in a study of a mutant IDH1 vaccine in newly diagnosed glioma. This table comes from immunoSEQ multiplex PCR, and its TCRdb copy is limited to in-frame clones, with some not included. The table includes tens of thousands of clones, over 65% detected once. Time point: week 35, safety follow-up. Doses consisted of 300 ug of mutant IDH1 20-mer peptide each, paired with topical imiquimod. Their antigens are not known. The material was PBMCs, obtained from a glioma patient whose treatment included an IDH1 peptide vaccine. The origin of the receptors is a woman aged 40 to 55 with glioma.

The chain has TRBV25-1 and TRBJ2-3, with D unclear. The CDR3 contains 13 residues. Trimming took 8 bases from V and 0 from J, leaving 9 bases between them. Germline values: CDR1 MGHDK, CDR2 SYGVNS. CDR3 amino acids: CASHRTSTDTQYF. CDR3 coding DNA: TGTGCCAGCCACCGGACCAGCACAGATACGCAGTATTTT.

V and J are TRBV30 and TRBJ1-3; 7 positions agree with TRBD1. There are 13 residues in the CDR3. V lost 7 bases to trimming and J lost 0 bases; unmatched junction nucleotides: 3. Looked up from germline, CDR1 is GTSNPN and CDR2 is SVGIG (reference sequence). The CDR3 bases are TGTGCCTTTGGGACAGCCTCTGGAAACACCATATATTTT. Protein product: CAFGTASGNTIYF.

The chain combines TRBV18 with TRBJ2-1, with TRBD1 identical over 9 bases. The ends lost 3 bases at V and 8 bases at J; junction bases unmatched: 11. The CDR3 has 16 residues. The germline V gene has CDR1 KGHSH and CDR2 LQKENI. In DNA form, the CDR3 reads TGTGCCAGCTCACCCTTCGCGGGACAGGGTTTCCATGAGCAGTTCTTC. Protein: CASSPFAGQGFHEQFF.

The CDR3 DNA follows: TGTGCCAGCAGTGGGGTGGGGGCGGGCCAAGATACGCAGTATTTT. It codes for CASSGVGAGQDTQYF. The chain recombines TRBV25-1 with TRBJ2-3; D might be TRBD1 (6 bases). CDR3 size: 15 residues. V lost 4 bases and J 5 bases, leaving 16 bases between the germline ends. Germline values: CDR1 MGHDK, CDR2 SYGVNS.

The rearrangement links TRBV5-6 to TRBJ1-4; weak D call: TRBD1 (6 bases). The CDR3 has 15 residues. CDR1 SGHDT and CDR2 YYEEEE come from the germline V gene. V lost 2 bases and J lost 8, with 16 bases in between. CDR3 amino acids: CASSFRTAGGEKLFF. In DNA, the CDR3 is TGTGCCAGCAGCTTCCGGACAGCCGGGGGAGAAAAACTGTTTTTT.

Here the CDR3 DNA reads TGTGCCAGCAGCCAGGGGGAGGGAGAGACCCAGTACTTC. Protein: CASSQGEGETQYF. V gene TRBV11-3 combines with J gene TRBJ2-5; D could derive from TRBD1 or TRBD2 (7 bases each). V shed 5 bases and J shed 4 bases, with 11 bases lying between them. Looked up from germline, CDR1 is SGHNT and CDR2 is YENEEA. The CDR3 sequence is 13 residues long.

The chain employs TRBV2 and TRBJ1-2; D may be TRBD1 (5 bases). The CDR3 length is 13 residues. Germline CDR1 is SNHLY and CDR2 is FYNNEI. V shed 6 bases and J shed 7 bases, with 15 bases lying between them. CDR3 DNA sequence: TGTGCCAGCAGAGCAAGATCCGGGACTGGCTACACCTTC. Its translation is CASRARSGTGYTF.

The chain carries TRBV5-6 and TRBJ1-2; TRBD1 agrees at 7 bases. The CDR3 extends over 13 amino acids. The junction had 6 bases not matched to a gene; V was cut back by 0 bases and J by 10 bases. Germline V CDR1 and CDR2: SGHDT, YYEEEE. CDR3: CASSLEQGRDYTF. The CDR3 bases are TGTGCCAGCAGCTTGGAACAGGGGAGGGACTACACCTTC.

This chain connects TRBV6-5 to TRBJ1-2, with a weak D call TRBD1 (6 bases). The length of the CDR3 is 14 residues. Germline V gives CDR1 MNHEY, CDR2 SVGAGI. Trimming took off 5 bases at V and 4 bases at J, with 14 bases between the two ends. The CDR3 reads CASSKDSNFYGYTF. The CDR3 DNA follows: TGTGCCAGCAGTAAGGACAGCAACTTCTATGGCTACACCTTC.

V is TRBV6-6 and J is TRBJ2-7; 9 nucleotides line up with TRBD1. The CDR3 sequence is 15 residues long. The V gene's germline CDR1 is MNHNY and CDR2 SVGAGI (reference sequence). V shed 5 bases and J 6 bases; nucleotides not matched to a gene: 11. This chain's CDR3 is CASSLTGQGGREQYF. The CDR3 DNA reads TGTGCCAGCAGTCTTACGGGACAGGGAGGGCGCGAGCAGTACTTC.

The chain combines TRBV5-4 with TRBJ2-3; 14 bases line up with TRBD2. This CDR3 contains 17 residues. J was trimmed by 3 bases and V by 4 bases; bases with no gene match: 7. Germline-derived CDR1 and CDR2 are SGHNT and YYREEE (reference sequence). Written as DNA, the CDR3 is TGTGCCAGCAGCCCGGGACTAGCGGGGGAGCTGACAGATACGCAGTATTTT. Translation: CASSPGLAGELTDTQYF.

This chain links TRBV6-6 with TRBJ2-1, with 12 bases lining up with TRBD2. This CDR3 is 16 amino acids long. Trimming took 6 bases from V and 9 from J; bases not matched to a gene: 12. Germline CDR1 and CDR2: MNHNY and SVGAGI (reference sequence). CDR3 DNA: TGTGCCAGCAGAAACCCTAGCGGGGGGGCATCGGGTGAGCAGTTCTTC. Protein sequence: CASRNPSGGASGEQFF.

J is TRBJ2-7 and V is TRBV29-1; 9 nucleotides align to TRBD1. This CDR3 has 13 amino acids. After removal of 7 bases from V and 3 bases from J, the junction contained 7 bases not matched to a gene. Germline CDR1 and CDR2: SQVTM and ANQGSEA. CDR3 protein: CSAQGQGGYEQYF. The CDR3 DNA sequence: TGCAGCGCACAGGGACAGGGAGGCTACGAGCAGTACTTC.

This clone was seen only once. The chain joins TRBV10-2 to TRBJ2-7, with 8 nucleotides matching TRBD2. The trim removed 3 bases at V and 3 bases at J, leaving 7 bases unmatched. This CDR3 region has 15 residues. Per germline, CDR1 WSHSY and CDR2 SAAADI. The CDR3 sequence is CASSDSRGGGYEQYF. The CDR3 DNA sequence: TGCGCCAGCAGTGACTCACGGGGGGGTGGCTACGAGCAGTACTTC.

This chain uses TRBV9 with TRBJ1-2; maybe TRBD1 (5 bases). Trimming shortened V by 0 bases and J by 8 bases, and 17 bases separated the two germline ends. CDR1 is SGDLS and CDR2 is YYNGEE in the germline V gene. The length of the CDR3 is 15 residues. The CDR3 DNA reads as TGTGCCAGCAGCGTAGAACTTACCGGGACTCGCGGCTACACCTTC. It specifies CASSVELTGTRGYTF.

This clone was picked up a small number of times. The chain has TRBV19 and TRBJ1-2; TRBD1 agrees at 8 bases. With V trimmed by 0 bases and J by 8 bases, 2 bases remained unmatched. In germline, CDR1 is LNHDA, CDR2 SQIVND (reference sequence). The CDR3 runs 13 residues. The CDR3 spells CASSIDRTGGYTF. The CDR3 DNA is TGTGCCAGTAGTATAGATCGGACAGGGGGCTACACCTTC.

V and J are TRBV19 and TRBJ1-4, with D hard to call. The CDR3 has 15 residues. Trimming took off 3 bases at V and 7 bases at J, with 15 bases between the two ends. In germline, CDR1 is LNHDA, CDR2 SQIVND (reference sequence). This CDR3 is CASSILAGRGEKLFF. The CDR3 DNA follows: TGTGCCAGTAGTATTCTGGCAGGCCGGGGTGAAAAACTGTTTTTT.

The rearrangement joins TRBV30 to TRBJ2-2; 11 bases fit TRBD1. Germline trimming cut 3 bases from V and 5 bases from J; bases unmatched to any gene: 11. Germline CDR1 reads GTSNPN; CDR2 reads SVGIG (reference sequence). The CDR3 covers 17 residues. DNA of the CDR3: TGTGCCTGGAGCATAAAGTCGGACAGGGGGCGAACCGGGGAGCTGTTTTTT. It specifies CAWSIKSDRGRTGELFF. Full variable domain (remainder filled in from reference TRBV30 and TRBJ2-2): SQTIHQWPATLVQPVGSPLSLECTVEGTSNPNLYWYRQAAGRGLQLLFYSVGIGQISSEVPQNLSASRPQDRQFILSSKKLLLSDSGFYLCAWSIKSDRGRTGELFFGEGSRLTVL.

The chain links TRBV30 to TRBJ2-1; D possibly corresponds to TRBD2 (6 bases). The ends were cut back, 2 bases at V and 9 bases at J, with 14 bases in the middle. This CDR3 is built from 13 residues. Germline V gene lookup returns CDR1 GTSNPN and CDR2 SVGIG (reference sequence). The CDR3 region has the DNA TGTGCCTGGAGTTCCACGGCGGGGCGTGAGCAGTTCTTC. Translation gives CAWSSTAGREQFF.

The chain has TRBV29-1 and TRBJ2-7; no reliable D call. V was cut by 0 bases and J by 2 bases, with 11 bases left in between. CDR3 length equals 14 residues. CDR1 is SQVTM and CDR2 is ANQGSEA in the germline V gene. The CDR3 region has the DNA TGCAGCGTTGAAGAAGGAGCCAGGACCTACGAGCAGTACTTC. Its translation is CSVEEGARTYEQYF.

The J gene is TRBJ1-5, the V gene TRBV19, with a weak D call TRBD1 (5 bases). Per germline, CDR1 LNHDA and CDR2 SQIVND (reference sequence). This CDR3 contains 15 residues. The V and J ends lost 4 bases and 0 bases respectively, with 10 bases between them. CDR3 nucleotide sequence: TGTGCCAGTAGTACCATCAGGGTTAGCAATCAGCCCCAGCATTTT. This gives the protein CASSTIRVSNQPQHF.

The V gene is TRBV30, the J gene TRBJ2-7; D possibly matches TRBD1 or TRBD2 (5 bases each). Between the trimmed V and J ends, which lost 1 base and 4 bases, there was a span of 14 bases. In germline, CDR1 is GTSNPN, CDR2 SVGIG (reference sequence). The CDR3 extends over 14 amino acids. The DNA for the CDR3 is TGTGCCTGGAGTGGGGGGAGCCCTCCTTACGAGCAGTACTTC. This encodes CAWSGGSPPYEQYF.

The V gene is TRBV29-1, the J gene TRBJ1-2; TRBD1 is a possible D gene (6 bases). This CDR3 contains 11 residues. V lost 7 bases, J lost 3 bases, and 9 bases lay in between. Germline CDR1 reads SQVTM; CDR2 reads ANQGSEA. The CDR3 bases are TGCAGCGGAGGACAGTACTATGGCTACACCTTC. Translating it yields CSGGQYYGYTF. The complete variable domain, with remaining parts taken from reference TRBV29-1 and TRBJ1-2, reads SAVISQKPSRDICQRGTSLTIQCQVDSQVTMMFWYRQQPGQSLTLIATANQGSEATYESGFVIDKFPISRPNLTFSTLTVSNMSPEDSSIYLCSGGQYYGYTFGSGTRLTVV.